The next 10 T cell receptor beta chains were all read from a single sample in a study of shared clonotypes between healthy human individuals. This table comes from immunoSEQ multiplex PCR, and its TCRdb copy is limited to in-frame clones, with some not included. Among a few hundred thousand clones listed, around 67% were seen once. The sample comprised memory CD4+ T cells sorted from blood. The subset denotes: CD45RA-negative fraction. These receptors were taken from a man younger than 45 in good health.

The rearrangement uses TRBV20-1 and TRBJ2-3; D gene unclear. The CDR3 loop spans 11 amino acids. Per the germline V gene, CDR1 is DFQATT and CDR2 is SNEGSKA (reference sequence). V gave up 5 bases and J gave up 6 bases, with 9 bases separating them. The CDR3 loop is CSAAGVDTQYF. The CDR3 DNA sequence: TGCAGTGCTGCCGGTGTGGATACGCAGTATTTT.

The chain uses TRBV4-1 and TRBJ2-3; 7 nucleotides align to TRBD2. Germline V gene data show CDR1 as MGHRA and CDR2 as YSYEKL. Trimming removed 1 base from V and 4 bases from J; junction bases left unmatched: 5. The CDR3 has 15 residues. CDR3 bases: TGCGCCAGCAGCCAAGTTCCGGGAGGTTCAGATACGCAGTATTTT. This sequence encodes CASSQVPGGSDTQYF.

In this sample, this clone turned up a few times. V and J are TRBV7-2 and TRBJ2-7, with D possibly being TRBD1 or TRBD2 (5 bases each). The V gene lost 2 bases and the J gene lost 3 bases, with 26 bases spanning the gap. This CDR3 has 19 residues. The germline gives CDR1 SGHTA, CDR2 FQGNSA. The CDR3 DNA follows: TGTGCCAGCAGCTTATACGTATCGGGGCTAGGAAGTTCGCTCTACGAGCAGTACTTC. Translated, it gives CASSLYVSGLGSSLYEQYF.

V and J are TRBV19 and TRBJ1-1; TRBD1 matches 8 bases. The germline CDR1 and CDR2 sequences are LNHDA and SQIVND (reference sequence). CDR3 length equals 16 residues. Losses at the gene ends were 6 bases for V and 11 bases for J; bases not matched to a gene: 20. CDR3 DNA sequence: TGTGCCAGTAGCAATCTCAAAGGACAGGGAGTTAGTCGGGCTTTCTTT. It translates to CASSNLKGQGVSRAFF.

The gene calls are TRBV10-1 and TRBJ2-5; the match to TRBD2 covers 8 bases. CDR1 and CDR2 from the germline V gene are WNHNN and SYGVQD (reference sequence). The CDR3 has 15 amino acids. The ends lost 3 bases at V and 7 bases at J; junction bases unmatched: 10. For the CDR3, the DNA is TGCGCCAGCAGTGACTCGGGAGGGCCGTTAGCGACCCAGTACTTC. The encoded protein is CASSDSGGPLATQYF.

V is TRBV4-1 and J is TRBJ2-7; no firm D call. Deletions cut 5 bases from V and 7 bases from J, with 12 bases between. There are 12 residues in the CDR3. The germline V gene has CDR1 MGHRA and CDR2 YSYEKL. The CDR3 region is CASSGVYGEQYF. In DNA, the CDR3 is TGCGCCAGCAGCGGGGTCTACGGGGAGCAGTACTTC.

The chain couples TRBV5-6 to TRBJ2-1; D is ambiguous. Between the trimmed V and J ends, which lost 2 bases and 0 bases, there was a span of 9 bases. Looked up from germline, CDR1 is SGHDT and CDR2 is YYEEEE. This CDR3 contains 15 residues. CDR3 bases: TGTGCCAGCAGCTTAGGGCCGAGCTCCTACAATGAGCAGTTCTTC. It specifies CASSLGPSSYNEQFF.

In its sample, this clone was seen a few times. The rearrangement links TRBV28 to TRBJ2-7, with a possible D match to TRBD1 (6 bases). The germline CDR1 and CDR2 sequences are MDHEN and SYDVKM. V was clipped by 2 bases and J by 2 bases, with 7 bases between them. The CDR3 contains 13 residues. CDR3 DNA sequence: TGTGCCAGCAGTTTAGGACAGACCTACGAGCAGTACTTC. Its protein product is CASSLGQTYEQYF. The full variable domain, with the rest looked up from reference TRBV28 and TRBJ2-7, is DVKVTQSSRYLVKRTGEKVFLECVQDMDHENMFWYRQDPGLGLRLIYFSYDVKMKEKGDIPEGYSVSREKKERFSLILESASTNQTSMYLCASSLGQTYEQYFGPGTRLTVT.

The J gene is TRBJ1-5, the V gene TRBV7-2; 7 positions agree with TRBD1. CDR1 is SGHTA, CDR2 FQGNSA, per germline. The CDR3 runs to 15 residues. V was clipped by 5 bases and J by 1 base; unmatched bases: 5. The CDR3 sequence is CASSQSTGSNQPQHF. The CDR3 region has the DNA TGTGCCAGCAGCCAGTCGACAGGGAGCAATCAGCCCCAGCATTTT.

In DNA, the CDR3 is TGTGCCAGCAGCTTGGCAAGAAGTGAAAAACTGTTTTTT. This sequence encodes CASSLARSEKLFF. This rearrangement joins TRBV5-6 to TRBJ1-4; D gene ambiguous. In germline, CDR1 is SGHDT, CDR2 YYEEEE. V gave up 0 bases and J gave up 7 bases, with 7 bases separating them. The CDR3 covers 13 residues.